These T cell receptor beta chains were read from a single sample in a study of cytomegalovirus exposure and HLA in healthy donors. Some clones are missing from TCRdb's copy, which holds only in-frame ones; the method was immunoSEQ multiplex PCR. The sample includes approximately 100,000 clones, about 74% seen only once; the top ten take around 4.8%. Sequencing was carried out using PBMCs. These TCRs come from a woman between 18 and 29 years old in good health and CMV-seropositive. Each CDR3 is given with its conserved first and last residue. A D gene is named only where the DNA matches it firmly. Only part of the rows carry a size: once, few, many, or a class if the clone is expanded.

size: few; J: TRBJ2-2; V: TRBV5-6; D: -; CDR3: CASSLGAGGTGELFF; DNA: TGTGCCAGCAGCTTGGGAGCCGGAGGGACCGGGGAGCTGTTTTTT
size: -; J: TRBJ1-4; V: TRBV7-8; D: TRBD1; CDR3: CASSPRGLTNEKLFF; DNA: TGTGCCAGCAGCCCTAGGGGGCTAACTAATGAAAAACTGTTTTTT
size: -; J: TRBJ1-2; V: TRBV28; D: -; CDR3: CASRSSNYGYTF; DNA: TGTGCCAGCAGGAGTTCTAACTATGGCTACACCTTC
size: -; J: TRBJ2-2; V: TRBV6-5; D: TRBD2; CDR3: CASRSGTSVAGELFF; DNA: TGTGCCAGCAGATCCGGGACTAGCGTGGCCGGGGAGCTGTTTTTT
size: -; J: TRBJ2-4; V: TRBV14; D: -; CDR3: CASSQGRRAVAKNIQYF; DNA: TGTGCCAGCAGCCAAGGGCGCAGGGCGGTAGCCAAAAACATTCAGTACTTC
size: once; J: TRBJ2-5; V: TRBV7-3; D: TRBD1; CDR3: CASSLGTGYQETQYF; DNA: TGTGCCAGCAGCTTAGGGACAGGCTACCAAGAGACCCAGTACTTC
size: -; J: TRBJ2-1; V: TRBV7-9; D: TRBD1; CDR3: CASSTDPGQSQEQFF; DNA: TGTGCCAGCAGCACGGACCCGGGACAGTCCCAGGAGCAGTTCTTC
size: -; J: TRBJ2-1; V: TRBV27; D: TRBD1; CDR3: CASSFGTGPNEQFF; DNA: TGTGCCAGCAGTTTTGGGACAGGGCCCAATGAGCAGTTCTTC
size: -; J: TRBJ1-1; V: TRBV29-1; D: TRBD1; CDR3: CSVQQGTEAFF; DNA: TGCAGCGTGCAACAGGGGACTGAAGCTTTCTTT
size: -; J: TRBJ2-1; V: TRBV13; D: TRBD2; CDR3: CASSSWTSGDYNEQFF; DNA: TGTGCCAGCAGCTCTTGGACTAGCGGGGATTACAATGAGCAGTTCTTC
size: -; J: TRBJ2-1; V: TRBV6-5; D: -; CDR3: CASSPGEQQFF; DNA: TGTGCCAGCAGCCCAGGGGAACAGCAGTTCTTC
size: -; J: TRBJ2-7; V: TRBV28; D: -; CDR3: CASSLYGEAYEQYF; DNA: TGTGCCAGCAGTTTATACGGCGAGGCCTACGAGCAGTACTTC
size: once; J: TRBJ2-5; V: TRBV7-2; D: TRBD2; CDR3: CASSSSGTHQETQYF; DNA: TGTGCCAGCAGTTCTAGCGGGACCCACCAAGAGACCCAGTACTTC
size: -; J: TRBJ2-7; V: TRBV9; D: -; CDR3: CASSVAPQTGQLSYEQYF; DNA: TGTGCCAGCAGCGTAGCTCCCCAAACAGGGCAACTCTCCTACGAGCAGTACTTC
size: -; J: TRBJ1-2; V: TRBV29-1; D: TRBD1; CDR3: CSGLTGSGYTF; DNA: TGCAGCGGGCTGACAGGGTCGGGCTACACCTTC
size: -; J: TRBJ2-7; V: TRBV7-3; D: -; CDR3: CASSLTGGSGYEQYF; DNA: TGTGCCAGCAGCTTAACAGGGGGTTCGGGGTACGAGCAGTACTTC
size: -; J: TRBJ2-7; V: TRBV27; D: -; CDR3: CASSLVDTYEQYF; DNA: TGTGCCAGCAGTTTAGTTGATACATACGAGCAGTACTTC
size: -; J: TRBJ2-3; V: TRBV9; D: TRBD2; CDR3: CASSVDTSGTDTQYF; DNA: TGTGCCAGCAGCGTAGATACTAGCGGGACCGATACGCAGTATTTT
size: -; J: TRBJ1-1; V: TRBV5-4; D: TRBD1; CDR3: CASSLGTVNTEAFF; DNA: TGTGCCAGCAGCTTAGGGACAGTAAACACTGAAGCTTTCTTT
size: -; J: TRBJ2-7; V: TRBV29-1; D: TRBD1; CDR3: CSGLGQGDSYEQYF; DNA: TGCAGCGGTCTGGGACAGGGGGACTCCTACGAGCAGTACTTC
size: -; J: TRBJ1-4; V: TRBV14; D: -; CDR3: CASSQDPGLPGEKLFF; DNA: TGTGCCAGCAGCCAAGATCCGGGACTCCCGGGAGAAAAACTGTTTTTT
size: once; J: TRBJ1-5; V: TRBV18; D: -; CDR3: CASSPRNSRHSNQPQHF; DNA: TGTGCCAGCTCACCACGGAACAGCAGACATAGCAATCAGCCCCAGCATTTT
size: -; J: TRBJ2-1; V: TRBV29-1; D: TRBD2; CDR3: CSVGSGLVGDEQFF; DNA: TGCAGCGTTGGCTCGGGACTAGTGGGCGATGAGCAGTTCTTC
size: -; J: TRBJ2-7; V: TRBV5-6; D: TRBD2; CDR3: CASRVAGILSYEQYF; DNA: TGTGCCAGCAGAGTAGCGGGAATTCTCTCCTACGAGCAGTACTTC
size: -; J: TRBJ2-3; V: TRBV9; D: TRBD2; CDR3: CATRPGTSGTDTQYF; DNA: TGTGCCACCCGCCCGGGGACTAGCGGGACAGATACGCAGTATTTT
size: few; J: TRBJ2-1; V: TRBV19; D: -; CDR3: CASQGGRADEQFF; DNA: TGTGCCAGTCAAGGGGGGAGGGCCGACGAGCAGTTCTTC
size: few; J: TRBJ1-1; V: TRBV2; D: -; CDR3: CASVQGNTEAFF; DNA: TGTGCCAGTGTACAGGGAAACACTGAAGCTTTCTTT
size: -; J: TRBJ2-3; V: TRBV5-1; D: -; CDR3: CASSTGQPSTDTQYF; DNA: TGCGCCAGCAGCACAGGACAGCCGAGCACAGATACGCAGTATTTT
size: -; J: TRBJ1-4; V: TRBV6-1; D: TRBD1; CDR3: CASSIQGVTNEKLFF; DNA: TGTGCCAGCAGTATTCAGGGGGTCACTAATGAAAAACTGTTTTTT
size: once; J: TRBJ2-3; V: TRBV9; D: -; CDR3: CASSSRDSTTDTQYF; DNA: TGTGCCAGCAGCTCCCGGGACTCTACCACAGATACGCAGTATTTT
size: -; J: TRBJ2-7; V: TRBV5-1; D: TRBD1; CDR3: CASSAVVQGGEQYF; DNA: TGCGCCAGCAGCGCGGTGGTACAGGGGGGCGAGCAGTACTTC
size: few; J: TRBJ2-7; V: TRBV7-2; D: -; CDR3: CASSLEGTVSYEQYF; DNA: TGTGCCAGCAGCTTAGAAGGGACTGTTTCCTACGAGCAGTACTTC
size: -; J: TRBJ2-7; V: TRBV5-1; D: -; CDR3: CASSFSGDGTEQYF; DNA: TGCGCCAGCAGCTTTTCGGGTGATGGTACGGAGCAGTACTTC
size: -; J: TRBJ2-7; V: TRBV29-1; D: -; CDR3: CSVVIAYEQYF; DNA: TGCAGCGTCGTGATAGCCTACGAGCAGTACTTC
size: -; J: TRBJ2-7; V: TRBV2; D: -; CDR3: CASNVNRDTEQYF; DNA: TGTGCCAGCAACGTCAACAGGGATACAGAGCAGTACTTC
size: -; J: TRBJ2-6; V: TRBV15; D: -; CDR3: CATSREGAGANVLTF; DNA: TGTGCCACCAGCAGAGAGGGGGCCGGGGCCAACGTCCTGACTTTC
size: few; J: TRBJ2-5; V: TRBV10-1; D: TRBD1; CDR3: CATGRDRGWRETQYF; DNA: TGCGCCACCGGCAGGGACAGGGGATGGCGGGAGACCCAGTACTTC
size: -; J: TRBJ1-2; V: TRBV19; D: -; CDR3: CASSDGGTANYGYTF; DNA: TGTGCCAGTAGTGACGGGGGGACGGCTAACTATGGCTACACCTTC
size: -; J: TRBJ2-3; V: TRBV5-6; D: -; CDR3: CASSPSLPSTDTQYF; DNA: TGTGCCAGCAGCCCTAGCCTACCTAGCACAGATACGCAGTATTTT
size: -; J: TRBJ2-5; V: TRBV6-5; D: -; CDR3: CASSFSAGTQYF; DNA: TGTGCCAGCAGTTTTTCGGCGGGGACCCAGTACTTC
size: -; J: TRBJ2-3; V: TRBV6-4; D: -; CDR3: CASRSPGTDTQYF; DNA: TGTGCCAGCAGATCCCCGGGCACAGATACGCAGTATTTT
size: -; J: TRBJ2-3; V: TRBV7-3; D: TRBD2; CDR3: CASSRNSGGSTDTQYF; DNA: TGTGCCAGCAGCCGCAATAGCGGGGGTAGCACAGATACGCAGTATTTT
size: -; J: TRBJ1-4; V: TRBV29-1; D: -; CDR3: CSVVTHRVFF; DNA: TGCAGCGTTGTTACCCACAGGGTGTTTTTT
size: -; J: TRBJ1-5; V: TRBV4-3; D: -; CDR3: CASSQDESQPQHF; DNA: TGCGCCAGCAGCCAAGATGAGTCCCAGCCCCAGCATTTT
size: -; J: TRBJ2-7; V: TRBV5-1; D: TRBD2; CDR3: CASSPSGVISYEQYF; DNA: TGCGCCAGCAGCCCGAGCGGGGTGATCTCCTACGAGCAGTACTTC
size: -; J: TRBJ1-2; V: TRBV7-6; D: -; CDR3: CASSSVGGSGYTF; DNA: TGTGCCAGCAGCTCTGTCGGAGGGAGCGGCTACACCTTC
size: -; J: TRBJ2-7; V: TRBV15; D: -; CDR3: CATSRVAYGSTYEQYF; DNA: TGTGCCACCAGCAGAGTTGCTTACGGGTCAACCTACGAGCAGTACTTC
size: -; J: TRBJ2-2; V: TRBV9; D: -; CDR3: CASSAPDSFGGELFF; DNA: TGTGCCAGCAGCGCCCCGGACAGCTTCGGCGGGGAGCTGTTTTTT